A single sample is the source of the 32 T cell receptor beta chains below, sequenced in a study of blood T cell repertoires in COVID-19. This table comes from immunoSEQ multiplex PCR, and its TCRdb copy is limited to in-frame clones, with some not included. The table lists about 140,000 clones, about 80% of them singletons. Source material: PBMCs or T cells enriched from blood (not recorded which). These receptors were taken from a woman aged 18-29 years who had been exposed to COVID-19.

This clone was observed a single time. This sequence joins TRBV28 and TRBJ2-3; 13 nucleotides align to TRBD2. The CDR3 covers 16 residues. Germline values: CDR1 MDHEN, CDR2 SYDVKM. Trimming cost V 5 bases and J 5 bases; bases outside gene matches: 7. This chain's CDR3 is CASSITSGRAVDTQYF. The CDR3, as DNA: TGTGCCAGCAGTATTACTAGCGGGAGGGCCGTAGATACGCAGTATTTT.

This clone has just one count. The V call is TRBV4-2, the J call TRBJ2-7, with TRBD2 identical over 8 bases. Germline V gene lookup returns CDR1 LGHNA and CDR2 YNFKEQ. CDR3 length equals 16 residues. Trimming cost V 4 bases and J 0 bases; bases outside gene matches: 8. DNA of the CDR3: TGTGCCAGCAGCCTACGGGGGGGAGGGATCTCCTACGAGCAGTACTTC. Amino acids: CASSLRGGGISYEQYF.

The rearrangement links TRBV20-1 to TRBJ1-2; the D is unclear. The V gene's germline CDR1 is DFQATT and CDR2 SNEGSKA (reference sequence). There are 12 residues in the CDR3. V shed 3 bases and J shed 8 bases, with 13 bases lying between them. CDR3 in DNA: TGCAGTGCTAGTCCTTCGTCCGGGGGCTACACCTTC. Its translation: CSASPSSGGYTF.

This chain links TRBV4-1 with TRBJ2-1; no reliable D call. The CDR3 extends over 12 amino acids. V was clipped by 4 bases and J by 5 bases, with 6 bases between them. Germline loops: CDR1 MGHRA, CDR2 YSYEKL. Here the CDR3 reads CASSPADNEQFF. The DNA of the CDR3 is TGCGCCAGCAGCCCGGCGGACAATGAGCAGTTCTTC.

This chain links TRBV5-1 with TRBJ1-2; 8 bases are a match to TRBD1. Germline V gene sequence: CDR1 SGHRS, CDR2 YFSETQ. CDR3 length: 14 amino acids. V was pared by 2 bases and J by 6 bases, with 6 bases of the junction left unmatched. CDR3 residues: CASSFMDRVDGYTF. The CDR3 bases are TGCGCCAGCAGCTTTATGGACAGGGTAGATGGCTACACCTTC.

This rearrangement joins TRBV5-1 to TRBJ2-5, with TRBD2 identical over 8 bases. The germline V gene encodes CDR1 SGHRS and CDR2 YFSETQ. V shed 0 bases and J 0 bases; nucleotides not matched to a gene: 4. This CDR3 region has 16 residues. The CDR3 here is CASSLAAGGNQETQYF. The CDR3 DNA reads TGCGCCAGCAGCTTGGCTGCGGGAGGAAACCAAGAGACCCAGTACTTC. Complete variable domain (other parts from reference TRBV5-1 and TRBJ2-5): KAGVTQTPRYLIKTRGQQVTLSCSPISGHRSVSWYQQTPGQGLQFLFEYFSETQRNKGNFPGRFSGRQFSNSRSEMNVSTLELGDSALYLCASSLAAGGNQETQYFGPGTRLLVL.

The chain couples TRBV13 to TRBJ2-3, with 9 bases fitting TRBD1. The length of the CDR3 is 16 residues. J lost 9 bases, V lost 2 bases, and 12 bases had no gene match. In germline, CDR1 is PRHDT, CDR2 FYEKMQ (reference sequence). CDR3 coding DNA: TGTGCCAGCAGCTTACCGCTGGGACAGGGAGATCCCACGCAGTATTTT. This encodes CASSLPLGQGDPTQYF.

The V gene is TRBV12-3 or TRBV12-4, the J gene TRBJ2-7; D is perhaps TRBD2 (6 bases). CDR3 length: 11 amino acids. V lost 6 bases, J lost 5 bases, and 8 bases lay in between. The CDR3 loop is CASRGLNEQYF. In nucleotides, the CDR3 is TGTGCCAGCAGGGGACTGAACGAGCAGTACTTC.

This clone occurred once. The genes are TRBV18 and TRBJ2-7; 11 bases align to TRBD1. Trimming at V came to 1 base and at J to 6 bases, leaving 2 bases not matched to a gene. The CDR3 has 14 amino acids. Germline-derived CDR1 and CDR2 are KGHSH and LQKENI. In nucleotides, the CDR3 is TGTGCCAGCTCACCACTGGGACAGGGGGTCGAGCAGTACTTC. This gives the protein CASSPLGQGVEQYF.

In this sample, this clone turned up once. V usage is TRBV5-4 and J usage is TRBJ2-7; D is undetermined. The CDR3 is made up of 14 amino acids. Trimming took off 4 bases at V and 2 bases at J, with 13 bases between the two ends. CDR1 is SGHNT and CDR2 is YYREEE in the germline V gene (reference sequence). In nucleotides, the CDR3 is TGTGCCAGCAGCAATCCCCCGCCAGCCTACGAGCAGTACTTC. Translation: CASSNPPPAYEQYF.

The V gene is TRBV5-4, the J gene TRBJ2-5, with 8 bases lining up with TRBD2. Germline V gene sequence: CDR1 SGHNT, CDR2 YYREEE (reference sequence). J lost 1 base, V lost 1 base, and 6 bases had no gene match. There are 16 residues in the CDR3. This CDR3 is CASSLSGSGVQETQYF. The CDR3 DNA is TGTGCCAGCAGCTTGAGTGGTAGCGGGGTCCAAGAGACCCAGTACTTC.

The rearrangement joins TRBV7-2 to TRBJ1-1; TRBD1 agrees at 10 bases. CDR1 and CDR2 from the germline V gene are SGHTA and FQGNSA. The CDR3 is 16 amino acids. The V segment lost 1 base and the J segment 4 bases; nucleotides outside the gene matches: 6. The CDR3 reads CASSLGPGQGTTEAFF. DNA for the CDR3: TGTGCCAGCAGCTTAGGTCCGGGACAGGGGACCACTGAAGCTTTCTTT.

The chain uses TRBV7-2 and TRBJ1-2; D is unclear. The CDR3 sequence is 17 residues long. Germline CDR1 and CDR2: SGHTA and FQGNSA. The ends were cut back, 2 bases at V and 2 bases at J, with 18 bases in the middle. CDR3 nucleotides: TGTGCCAGCAGCTTATCCCCGAACAAACACCCGAACTATGGCTACACCTTC. Amino acids: CASSLSPNKHPNYGYTF.

J is TRBJ2-7 and V is TRBV5-5, with 11 nucleotides matching TRBD2. CDR3 length: 16 residues. Trimming removed 3 bases from V and 0 bases from J; junction bases left unmatched: 5. Germline CDR1 is SGHKS and CDR2 is YYEKEE (reference sequence). The CDR3 region is CASSYLAGGPSYEQYF. CDR3 bases: TGTGCCAGCAGCTACCTAGCGGGAGGCCCCTCCTACGAGCAGTACTTC. The full variable domain, completed using reference TRBV5-5 and TRBJ2-7, is DAGVTQSPTHLIKTRGQQVTLRCSPISGHKSVSWYQQVLGQGPQFIFQYYEKEERGRGNFPDRFSARQFPNYSSELNVNALLLGDSALYLCASSYLAGGPSYEQYFGPGTRLTVT.

The V call is TRBV14, the J call TRBJ1-4; TRBD1 matches 9 bases. V dropped 0 bases and J dropped 8; count of bases not matched to a gene: 10. Germline assignment: CDR1 SGHDN and CDR2 FVKESK. The length of the CDR3 is 17 residues. CDR3 sequence (DNA): TGTGCCAGCAGCCAAGATTTTACGGGACAGGGTACGGAAAAACTGTTTTTT. Translated: CASSQDFTGQGTEKLFF.

The chain links TRBV5-4 to TRBJ2-1; TRBD1 might be the D (6 bases). Trimming removed 4 bases at V and 5 bases at J, with 13 bases between. The CDR3 is 14 amino acids. Germline V CDR1 and CDR2: SGHNT, YYREEE (reference sequence). CDR3 residues: CASSVLTGHNEQFF. In nucleotides, the CDR3 is TGTGCCAGCAGCGTCTTGACAGGTCACAATGAGCAGTTCTTC.

The chain employs TRBV19 and TRBJ2-7; possibly TRBD2 for D (7 bases). The CDR3 runs to 14 residues. Germline lookup yields CDR1 LNHDA and CDR2 SQIVND (reference sequence). The V gene lost 7 bases and the J gene lost 2 bases, with 15 bases spanning the gap. CDR3 region: CASNHAGAAYEQYF. The CDR3, as DNA: TGTGCCAGTAACCACGCGGGGGCGGCCTACGAGCAGTACTTC.

The J gene is TRBJ1-1, the V gene TRBV5-4; 9 nucleotides match TRBD1. J lost 2 bases, V lost 2 bases, and 7 bases had no gene match. From germline, CDR1 is SGHNT and CDR2 YYREEE (reference sequence). There are 16 residues in the CDR3. The CDR3 loop is CASSLQGAGRNTEAFF. The CDR3 bases are TGTGCCAGCAGCTTACAGGGGGCAGGTAGAAACACTGAAGCTTTCTTT. The full variable domain, rest sourced from reference TRBV5-4 and TRBJ1-1, is ETGVTQSPTHLIKTRGQQVTLRCSSQSGHNTVSWYQQALGQGPQFIFQYYREEENGRGNFPPRFSGLQFPNYSSELNVNALELDDSALYLCASSLQGAGRNTEAFFGQGTRLTVV.

This chain uses TRBV9 with TRBJ1-1; TRBD1 agrees at 8 bases. The CDR3 loop spans 14 amino acids. Germline-derived CDR1 and CDR2 are SGDLS and YYNGEE. The V segment lost 3 bases and the J segment 2 bases; nucleotides outside the gene matches: 3. The CDR3, as DNA: TGTGCCAGCAGCGCGGGACAGGTTAACACTGAAGCTTTCTTT. Residues: CASSAGQVNTEAFF.

A few counts support this clone. The chain couples TRBV6-2 or TRBV6-3 to TRBJ1-1, with D possibly being TRBD1 (6 bases). V lost 4 bases to trimming and J lost 2 bases, with 20 bases between them. Per the germline V gene, CDR1 is MNHEY and CDR2 is SVGEGT. The CDR3 loop spans 17 amino acids. In nucleotides, the CDR3 is TGTGCCAGCAGTTCTCCGGGACACTCACGAGGAAACACTGAAGCTTTCTTT. Protein sequence: CASSSPGHSRGNTEAFF.

The chain is built from TRBV5-1 and TRBJ2-1; 7 bases match TRBD1. Trimming cost V 5 bases and J 8 bases; bases outside gene matches: 7. CDR1 and CDR2 (germline): SGHRS, YFSETQ. The length of the CDR3 is 13 residues. The CDR3 coding sequence is TGCGCCAGCAGACCGGACAGGACGTATGAGCAGTTCTTC. Encoded protein: CASRPDRTYEQFF. The full variable domain, rest sourced from reference TRBV5-1 and TRBJ2-1, is KAGVTQTPRYLIKTRGQQVTLSCSPISGHRSVSWYQQTPGQGLQFLFEYFSETQRNKGNFPGRFSGRQFSNSRSEMNVSTLELGDSALYLCASRPDRTYEQFFGPGTRLTVL.

A few counts support this clone. The chain is built from TRBV6-2 or TRBV6-3 and TRBJ2-1; the D gene is possibly TRBD2 (6 bases). There are 16 residues in the CDR3. V was pared by 6 bases and J by 1 base, with 16 bases between. Germline V gene data show CDR1 as MNHEY and CDR2 as SVGEGT. CDR3 DNA: TGTGCCAGCAGGCCTAGCGCTCTCGGTTCCTACAATGAGCAGTTCTTC. Its protein is CASRPSALGSYNEQFF.

This chain links TRBV3-1 (or the pseudogene TRBV3-2) with TRBJ1-2; TRBD1 aligns across 9 bases. V dropped 1 base and J dropped 4; count of bases not matched to a gene: 7. The CDR3 has 16 amino acids. Germline values: CDR1 LGHDT, CDR2 YNNKEL (reference sequence). CDR3 bases: TGTGCCAGCAGCCAAGGGTTCCCGGGACAGGGCTATGGCTACACCTTC. Protein: CASSQGFPGQGYGYTF.

The chain is built from TRBV14 and TRBJ1-2; D is unclear. This CDR3 contains 13 residues. The germline gives CDR1 SGHDN, CDR2 FVKESK. The V end lost 1 base, the J end lost 5 bases, and 8 bases lay between the germline ends. The CDR3 coding sequence is TGTGCCAGCAGCCAAGGAACCCGGTATGGCTACACCTTC. Translation: CASSQGTRYGYTF.

There are a few counts of this clone. The rearrangement uses TRBV18 and TRBJ1-4, with D maybe TRBD1 (6 bases). The germline CDR1 and CDR2 sequences are KGHSH and LQKENI. This CDR3 has 13 residues. V was clipped by 4 bases and J by 5 bases, with 8 bases between them. CDR3: CASSRGGNEKLFF. The CDR3 region has the DNA TGTGCCAGCTCACGGGGGGGCAATGAAAAACTGTTTTTT.

This chain uses TRBV29-1 with TRBJ1-1, with D perhaps TRBD1 (5 bases). In germline, CDR1 is SQVTM, CDR2 ANQGSEA. Trimming removed 6 bases from V and 0 bases from J, with 11 bases in between. There are 13 residues in the CDR3. The CDR3 region has the DNA TGCAGCGTCCAGGGTAATTTGAACACTGAAGCTTTCTTT. Protein product: CSVQGNLNTEAFF.

This chain links TRBV3-1 (or the pseudogene TRBV3-2) with TRBJ1-4; 7 nucleotides agree with TRBD1. This CDR3 spans 12 amino acids. V dropped 4 bases and J dropped 14; count of bases not matched to a gene: 7. Germline lookup yields CDR1 LGHDT and CDR2 YNNKEL (reference sequence). CDR3 nucleotides: TGTGCCAGCAGCCCCGGACAGGATAGCCTGTTTTTT. It is translated as CASSPGQDSLFF.

This chain uses TRBV11-2 with TRBJ2-7, with D perhaps TRBD1 (6 bases). This CDR3 comprises 15 residues. Germline CDR1 and CDR2: SGHAT and FQNNGV. Trimming shortened V by 1 base and J by 3 bases, and 13 bases separated the two germline ends. Here the CDR3 reads CASSLVSLQGYEQYF. In DNA, the CDR3 is TGTGCCAGCAGCTTAGTGTCGCTACAGGGCTACGAGCAGTACTTC.

The V call is TRBV28, the J call TRBJ1-5, with D perhaps matching TRBD1 (5 bases). V was pared by 3 bases and J by 7 bases, with 19 bases between. This CDR3 comprises 16 residues. Looked up from germline, CDR1 is MDHEN and CDR2 is SYDVKM. DNA for the CDR3: TGTGCCAGCAGTTTCTGGGGGGACCTAAAGAGCCAGCCCCAGCATTTT. The encoded protein is CASSFWGDLKSQPQHF.

CDR3 coding DNA: TGTGCCAGCAGCCAGGACAGGGGGCTGTATGGCTACACCTTC. It yields the protein CASSQDRGLYGYTF. The chain uses TRBV3-1 (or the pseudogene TRBV3-2) and TRBJ1-2; 11 bases map to TRBD1. Germline assignment: CDR1 LGHDT and CDR2 YNNKEL (reference sequence). V gave up 3 bases and J gave up 5 bases; unmatched junction bases: 2. This CDR3 has 14 residues.

CDR3 coding DNA: TGTGCCAGCAGCCCTGACAGGGGCGGGTATCAGCCCCAGCATTTT. It yields the protein CASSPDRGGYQPQHF. The chain combines TRBV11-2 with TRBJ1-5; 8 bases fit TRBD1. CDR1 and CDR2 from the germline V gene are SGHAT and FQNNGV. V lost 5 bases, J lost 5 bases, and 8 bases stayed unmatched. The CDR3 is 15 amino acids.

The gene calls are TRBV10-2 and TRBJ2-7; unclear D gene. The CDR3 consists of 11 residues. Germline V gene lookup returns CDR1 WSHSY and CDR2 SAAADI. Between the trimmed V and J ends, which lost 5 bases and 4 bases, there was a span of 6 bases. The CDR3 reads CASSQQYEQYF. In nucleotides, the CDR3 is TGCGCCAGCAGTCAACAATACGAGCAGTACTTC.